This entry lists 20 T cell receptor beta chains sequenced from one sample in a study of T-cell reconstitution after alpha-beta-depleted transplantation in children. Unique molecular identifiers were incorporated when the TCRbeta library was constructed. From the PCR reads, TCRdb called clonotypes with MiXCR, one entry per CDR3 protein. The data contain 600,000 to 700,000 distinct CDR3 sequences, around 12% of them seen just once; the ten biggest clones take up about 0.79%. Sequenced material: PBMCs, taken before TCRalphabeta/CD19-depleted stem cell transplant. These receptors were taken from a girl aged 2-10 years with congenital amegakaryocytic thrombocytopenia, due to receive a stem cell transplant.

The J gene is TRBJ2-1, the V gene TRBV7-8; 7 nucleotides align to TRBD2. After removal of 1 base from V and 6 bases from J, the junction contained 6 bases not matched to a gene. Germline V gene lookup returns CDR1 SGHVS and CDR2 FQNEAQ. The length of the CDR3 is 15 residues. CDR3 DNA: TGTGCCAGCAGCTTAGTACTAGCGAGGGGCAATGAGCAGTTCTTC. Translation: CASSLVLARGNEQFF.

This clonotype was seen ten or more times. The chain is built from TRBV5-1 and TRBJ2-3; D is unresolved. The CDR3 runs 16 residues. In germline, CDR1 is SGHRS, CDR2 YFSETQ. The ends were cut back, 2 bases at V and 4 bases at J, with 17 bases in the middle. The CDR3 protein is CASSFSGYDQADTQYF. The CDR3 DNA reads TGCGCCAGCAGCTTTTCCGGGTATGATCAGGCAGATACGCAGTATTTT.

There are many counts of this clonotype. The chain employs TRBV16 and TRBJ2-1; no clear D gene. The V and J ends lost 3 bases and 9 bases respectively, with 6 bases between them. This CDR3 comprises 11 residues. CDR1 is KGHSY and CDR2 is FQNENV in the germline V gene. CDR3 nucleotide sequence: TGTGCCAGCAGCCACCGGGCTGAGCAGTTCTTC. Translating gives CASSHRAEQFF.

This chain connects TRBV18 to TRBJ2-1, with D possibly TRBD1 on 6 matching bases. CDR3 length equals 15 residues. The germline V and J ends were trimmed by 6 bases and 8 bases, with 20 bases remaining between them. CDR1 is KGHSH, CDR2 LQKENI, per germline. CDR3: CASSRTELTRDEQFF. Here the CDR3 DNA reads TGTGCCAGCTCGCGGACAGAGTTGACCAGGGATGAGCAGTTCTTC. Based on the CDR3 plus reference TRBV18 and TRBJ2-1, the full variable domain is NAGVMQNPRHLVRRRGQEARLRCSPMKGHSHVYWYRQLPEEGLKFMVYLQKENIIDESGMPKERFSAEFPKEGPSILRIQQVVRGDSAAYFCASSRTELTRDEQFFGPGTRLTVL.

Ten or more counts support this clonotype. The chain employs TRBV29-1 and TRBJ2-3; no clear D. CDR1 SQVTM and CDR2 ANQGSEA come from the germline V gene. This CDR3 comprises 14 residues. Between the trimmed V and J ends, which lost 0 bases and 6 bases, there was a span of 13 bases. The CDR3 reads CSVEEFFGQDTQYF. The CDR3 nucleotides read TGCAGCGTTGAAGAGTTTTTTGGGCAGGATACGCAGTATTTT.

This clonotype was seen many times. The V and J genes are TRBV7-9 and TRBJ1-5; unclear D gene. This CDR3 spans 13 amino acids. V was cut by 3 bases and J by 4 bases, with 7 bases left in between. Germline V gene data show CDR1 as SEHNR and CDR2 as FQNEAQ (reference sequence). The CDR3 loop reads CASSFHGNQPQHF. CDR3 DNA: TGTGCCAGCAGCTTTCACGGGAATCAGCCCCAGCATTTT.

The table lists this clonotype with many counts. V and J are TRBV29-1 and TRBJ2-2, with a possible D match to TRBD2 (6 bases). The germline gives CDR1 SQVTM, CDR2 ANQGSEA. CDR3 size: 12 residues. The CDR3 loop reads CSAGLSSGELFF. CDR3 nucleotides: TGCAGTGCGGGGTTGTCTTCCGGGGAGCTGTTTTTT.

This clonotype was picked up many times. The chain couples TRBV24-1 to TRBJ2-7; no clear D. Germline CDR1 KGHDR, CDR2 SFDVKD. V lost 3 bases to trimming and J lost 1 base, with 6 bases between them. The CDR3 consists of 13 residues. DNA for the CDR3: TGTGCCACCAGTGATCCCTTTTCCTACGAGCAGTACTTC. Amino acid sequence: CATSDPFSYEQYF.

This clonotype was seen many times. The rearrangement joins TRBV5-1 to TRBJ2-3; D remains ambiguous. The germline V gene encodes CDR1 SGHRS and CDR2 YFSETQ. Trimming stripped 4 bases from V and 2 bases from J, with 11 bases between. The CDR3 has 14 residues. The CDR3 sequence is CASSPTAFTDTQYF. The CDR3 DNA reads TGCGCCAGCAGCCCGACTGCCTTCACAGATACGCAGTATTTT.

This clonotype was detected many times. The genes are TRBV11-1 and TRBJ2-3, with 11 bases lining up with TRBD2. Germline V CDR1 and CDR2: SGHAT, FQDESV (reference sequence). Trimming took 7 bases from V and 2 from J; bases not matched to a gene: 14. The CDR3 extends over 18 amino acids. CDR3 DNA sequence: TGTGCCAGCACCTACTTGGGGACTAGCGGTATTCTCACAGATACGCAGTATTTT. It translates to CASTYLGTSGILTDTQYF.

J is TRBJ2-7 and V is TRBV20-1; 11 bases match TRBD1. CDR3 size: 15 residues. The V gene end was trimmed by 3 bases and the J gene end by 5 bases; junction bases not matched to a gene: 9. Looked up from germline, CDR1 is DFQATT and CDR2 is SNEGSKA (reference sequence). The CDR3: CSASPGQGVTNEQYF. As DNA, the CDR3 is TGCAGTGCTAGCCCGGGACAGGGGGTAACCAACGAGCAGTACTTC.

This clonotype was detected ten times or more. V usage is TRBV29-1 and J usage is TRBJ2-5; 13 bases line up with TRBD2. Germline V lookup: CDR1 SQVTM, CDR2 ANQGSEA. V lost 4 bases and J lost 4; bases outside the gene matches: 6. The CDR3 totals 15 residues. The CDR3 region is CSVGGLAGVGETQYF. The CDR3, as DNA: TGCAGCGTTGGAGGACTAGCGGGAGTCGGAGAGACCCAGTACTTC.

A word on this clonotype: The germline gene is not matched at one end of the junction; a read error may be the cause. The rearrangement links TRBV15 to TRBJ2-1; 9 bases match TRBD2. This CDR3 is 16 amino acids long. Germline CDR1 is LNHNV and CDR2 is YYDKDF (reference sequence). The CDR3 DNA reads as TGTGCCACCAGCCGGCCTGCTAGCGGGGCTACCTATGAGCAGCTCTTC. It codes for CATSRPASGATYEQLF.

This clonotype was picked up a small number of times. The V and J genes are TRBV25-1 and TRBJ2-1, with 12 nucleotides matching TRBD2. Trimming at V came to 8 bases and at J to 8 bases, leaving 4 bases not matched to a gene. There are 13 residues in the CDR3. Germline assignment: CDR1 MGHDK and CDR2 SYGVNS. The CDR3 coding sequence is TGTGCCAGCGGACTAGCGGGACAGGATGAGCAGTTCTTC. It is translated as CASGLAGQDEQFF.

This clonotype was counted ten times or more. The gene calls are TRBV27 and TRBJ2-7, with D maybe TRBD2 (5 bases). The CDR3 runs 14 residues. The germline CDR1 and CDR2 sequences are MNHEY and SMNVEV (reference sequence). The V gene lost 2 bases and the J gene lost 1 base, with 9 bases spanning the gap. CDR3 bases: TGTGCCAGCAGTTTAGCGGGCTATTCCTACGAGCAGTACTTC. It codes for CASSLAGYSYEQYF.

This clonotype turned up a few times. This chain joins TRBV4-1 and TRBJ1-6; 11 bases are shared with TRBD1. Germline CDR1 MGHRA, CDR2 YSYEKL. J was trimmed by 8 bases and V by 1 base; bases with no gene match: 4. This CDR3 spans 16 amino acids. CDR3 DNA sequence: TGCGCCAGCAGCCAAGGACCGGGACAGGGGGATTCACCCCTCCACTTT. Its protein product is CASSQGPGQGDSPLHF.

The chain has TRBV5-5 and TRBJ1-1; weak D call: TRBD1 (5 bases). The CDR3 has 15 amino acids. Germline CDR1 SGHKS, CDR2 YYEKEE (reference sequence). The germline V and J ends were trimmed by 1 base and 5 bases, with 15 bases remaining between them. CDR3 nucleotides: TGTGCCAGCAGCTTGAGGGCAGGGCGGGGAACTGAAGCTTTCTTT. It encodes CASSLRAGRGTEAFF. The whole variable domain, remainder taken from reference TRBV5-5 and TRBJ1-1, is DAGVTQSPTHLIKTRGQQVTLRCSPISGHKSVSWYQQVLGQGPQFIFQYYEKEERGRGNFPDRFSARQFPNYSSELNVNALLLGDSALYLCASSLRAGRGTEAFFGQGTRLTVV.

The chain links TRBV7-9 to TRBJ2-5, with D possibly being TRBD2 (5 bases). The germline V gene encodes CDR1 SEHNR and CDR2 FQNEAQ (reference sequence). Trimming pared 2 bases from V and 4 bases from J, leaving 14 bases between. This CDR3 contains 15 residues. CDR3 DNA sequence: TGTGCCAGCAGCTTAATAACGGGAAGATTAGAGACCCAGTACTTC. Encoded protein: CASSLITGRLETQYF.

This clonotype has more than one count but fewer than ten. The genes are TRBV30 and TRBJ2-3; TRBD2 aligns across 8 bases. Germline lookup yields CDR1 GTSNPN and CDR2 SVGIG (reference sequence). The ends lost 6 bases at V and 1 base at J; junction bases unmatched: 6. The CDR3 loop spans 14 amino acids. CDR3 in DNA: TGTGCCTGCAGCCCTAGCGGGCGCACAGATACGCAGTATTTT. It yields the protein CACSPSGRTDTQYF.

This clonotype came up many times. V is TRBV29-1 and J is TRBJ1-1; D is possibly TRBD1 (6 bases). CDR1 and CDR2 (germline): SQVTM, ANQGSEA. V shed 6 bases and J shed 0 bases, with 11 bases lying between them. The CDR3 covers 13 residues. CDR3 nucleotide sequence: TGCAGCGTGGTGACAGGATTGAACACTGAAGCTTTCTTT. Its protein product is CSVVTGLNTEAFF.